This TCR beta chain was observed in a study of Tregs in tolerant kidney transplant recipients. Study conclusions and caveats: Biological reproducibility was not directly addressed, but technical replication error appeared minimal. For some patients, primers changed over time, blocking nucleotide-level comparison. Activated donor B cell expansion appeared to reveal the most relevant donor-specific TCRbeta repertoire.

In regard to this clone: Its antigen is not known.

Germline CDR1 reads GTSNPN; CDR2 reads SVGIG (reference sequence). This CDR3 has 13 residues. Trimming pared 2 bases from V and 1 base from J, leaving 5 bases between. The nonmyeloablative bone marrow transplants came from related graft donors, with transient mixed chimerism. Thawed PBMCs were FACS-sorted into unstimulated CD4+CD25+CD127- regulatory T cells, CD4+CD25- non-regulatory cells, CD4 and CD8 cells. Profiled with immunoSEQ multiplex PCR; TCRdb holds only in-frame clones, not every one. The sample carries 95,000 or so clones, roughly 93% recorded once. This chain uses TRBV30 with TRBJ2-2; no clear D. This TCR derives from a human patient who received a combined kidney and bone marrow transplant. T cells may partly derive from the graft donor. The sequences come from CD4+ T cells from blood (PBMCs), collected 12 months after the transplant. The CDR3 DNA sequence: TGTGCCTGGAGTTATTGGAACACCGGGGAGCTGTTTTTT. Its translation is CAWSYWNTGELFF.